One TCR beta chain is described in this entry. This clone came up many times. It lacks a known antigen. Within one base of it there is no much larger clone, and no base qualities were kept. The data stem from a study of shared clonotypes between healthy human individuals (dated by TCRdb to about 2020). General notes on the study: The cohort included three men and two women between 18 and 49 years of age. For each donor, CD4 naive and CD4 memory were each given three plates, CD8 naive was given two plates, and CD8 memory was given one plate. Blood TCR repertoires of 5 or 6 healthy adults were deeply sequenced to estimate repertoire size and the extent of clonotype sharing between individuals. Per donor, leukapheresis produced somewhere between about 0.94 and 10 billion PBMCs. To increase sequencing depth and limit assay-specific biases, TCR repertoire library preparation and sequencing were carried out by different laboratories using diverse techniques. Overall results and qualifications from the work: Only blood was sampled, and tissue TCR repertoires likely differ from those in blood. Incomplete sequencing was indicated by rarefaction of sorted-subset datasets, despite the large sequencing depth. Higher generation probabilities were observed for clonotypes shared by all four sorted-subset donors than for non-shared clonotypes. Pairwise subsampling led to the expectation that sequencing depth would affect the degree of clonotype sharing among donors. The genetic and exposure-history diversity represented was limited by the small number of donors. About 4.5% of naive CD4, 3% to 3.5% of naive CD8, 2.3% of memory CD4, and about 0.4% of memory CD8 clonotypes were shared across several donors. Naive subsets generally had larger estimated clonotype richness than memory subsets did.

CDR1 and CDR2, per the germline V gene (reference sequence), are SEHNR and FQNEAQ. The CDR3, from cysteine to phenylalanine, totals 14 residues. Of the read, only the CDR3 DNA is kept; its 42 bases are in frame from base 1. Between the V and J ends, shortened by 1 base and 0 bases respectively, the junction contains 7 bases. Using the deep immunoSEQ assay, multiplex PCR amplified TCR CDR3 regions from genomic DNA. Extracted genomic DNA from each cell subset was spread evenly across all wells of several immunoSEQ 96-well plates, with each plate serving as a replicate. Each replicate PCR for sorted subsets received approximately 220 ng genomic DNA, equal to about 29,000 T cell genomes. Purified libraries were quantified with a Qubit 3.0 fluorometer, sized on a Bioanalyzer 2100, and re-quantified with the KAPA Library Quantification kit. Each immunoSEQ 96-well plate was sequenced on its own single-read 150-cycle Illumina NextSeq 550 flow cell. Concerning the study's data processing: Because only junctional sequences without quality scores were contained in the immunoSEQ output, filtering matching that applied to full-length reads could not be performed. To assign V/J genes and CDR3, sequences were annotated using PyIR, a Python wrapper for IgBLAST v1.9, with IMGT germline references. Reads were removed for weak V/J assignments (E-value above 1e-6), missing CDR3, stop codons, out-of-frame junctions, or ambiguous translated residues. A V3J clonotype was defined by an identical inferred V gene, J gene, and CDR3 amino acid sequence. The percentage overlap between two repertoires was calculated by dividing the number of shared unique clonotypes by the size of the smaller repertoire. RTK rarefaction, the Chao1 estimator, and Recon v2.1 estimates of unobserved clonotypes were used to assess repertoire richness. For all TCRbeta clonotypes obtained by the gDNA method from a few donors, generation probabilities were computed with OLGA. TCRdb stores this immuneACCESS table with in-frame sequences only. Part of the clones is absent; in the studies checked, under half of the shortfall reflects unresolved V genes, and no reason is known for the rest. From that table come the V and J calls and clone size; the DNA was used to work out D and trimming. Within this sample are some 1,100,000 clones, with 70% to 80% of them counted one time only. About 0.52% of the sample goes to the ten largest clones.

Healthy HIV-negative adults with no recently reported acute infections or vaccinations were included as donors. Only Caucasian adults living in Nashville, Tennessee, USA were represented among the donors. CD4+ T cells were enriched by magnetic negative selection; naive cells were then positively selected on CD45RA, and the negative fraction formed the memory subset. Blood was obtained by leukapheresis, after which PBMCs were separated by Ficoll-Histopaque density gradient centrifugation and cryopreserved in liquid nitrogen vapor phase. Analytical flow cytometry was used to check the purity and quantity of every magnetically sorted T cell population. Genomic DNA was isolated from every sorted fraction and measured by UV absorbance on a Nanodrop 2000c.

This chain joins TRBV7-9 to TRBJ2-7, with no confident D gene call. The sample was memory CD4+ T cells from PBMCs. The cell subset or site tag for this specimen amounts to: CD45RA-negative fraction. The TCR originated in a young man in good health. Some clones in this sample may be carry-over from other donors' samples. The CDR3 reads CASSLVVTSYEQYF. The nucleotides read TGTGCCAGCAGCTTAGTAGTCACCTCCTACGAGCAGTACTTC.